This entry is about one T cell receptor beta chain. What it recognizes is unknown. This sample was included in a study of a mutant IDH1 vaccine in newly diagnosed glioma. Turning to the study itself: Vaccination of patients was performed eight times, in weeks 1, 3, 5, 7, 11, 15, 19 and 23. Vaccination began 4-6 weeks post radiotherapy alone, or with temozolomide cycles. Treated individuals were around 62% male and roughly 40% female, averaging 40.4 years of age.

General study results and limits: Evidence of vaccine-induced immune responses was documented in about 93% of patients.

Time point reported: week 23, last vaccination. What each vaccine dose contained was 300 ug of mutant IDH1 20-mer peptide, accompanied by topical imiquimod. Trimming cost V 4 bases and J 1 base, with 9 bases left between them. The germline gives CDR1 PRHDT, CDR2 FYEKMQ (reference sequence). The CDR3 is made up of 14 amino acids. This table comes from immunoSEQ multiplex PCR, and its TCRdb copy is limited to in-frame clones, with some not included. This sample yields roughly 74,000 clones, of which 75% to 90% are seen a single time; approximately 0.8% belongs to the top ten. The sequence derives from a woman between 45 and 60 years old with glioma. Material: PBMCs, obtained from a glioma patient whose treatment included an IDH1 peptide vaccine. V is TRBV13 and J is TRBJ2-3, with a weak D call TRBD2 (6 bases). The CDR3 here is CASSSRGRTDTQYF. CDR3 in DNA: TGTGCCAGCAGCTCGCGGGGCCGCACAGATACGCAGTATTTT.